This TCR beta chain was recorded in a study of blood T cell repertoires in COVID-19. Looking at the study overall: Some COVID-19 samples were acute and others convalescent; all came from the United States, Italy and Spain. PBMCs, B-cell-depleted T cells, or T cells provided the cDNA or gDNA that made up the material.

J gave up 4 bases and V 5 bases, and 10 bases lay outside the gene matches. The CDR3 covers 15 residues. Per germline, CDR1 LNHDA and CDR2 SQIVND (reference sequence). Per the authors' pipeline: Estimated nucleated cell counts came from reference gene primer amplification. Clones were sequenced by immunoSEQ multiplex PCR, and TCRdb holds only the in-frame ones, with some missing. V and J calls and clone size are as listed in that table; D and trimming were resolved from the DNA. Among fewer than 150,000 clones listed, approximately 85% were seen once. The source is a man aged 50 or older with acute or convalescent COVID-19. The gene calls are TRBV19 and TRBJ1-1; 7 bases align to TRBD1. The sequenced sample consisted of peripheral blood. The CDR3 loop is CASSPQVYRGTEAFF. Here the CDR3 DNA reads TGTGCCAGTAGTCCCCAGGTGTACAGGGGCACTGAAGCTTTCTTT.